The 15 T cell receptor beta chains below all came from one sample that was sequenced in a study of spatial heterogeneity in lung cancer. TCRdb reprocessed the 5' RACE reads with MiXCR, giving one entry per CDR3 protein. The data hold roughly 80,000 distinct CDR3 sequences, with roughly an eighth observed a single time. Sample time point: sample taken at primary tumor resection. Sequencing was performed on whole RNA extracted from tumor and nontumor lung tissue, or from frozen PBMC, and the material was left unsorted. The sequencing here drew on PBMCs, taken at surgery. The receptors shown here come from a male donor with early-stage non-small cell lung cancer.

This clonotype was picked up one time. V and J are TRBV20-1 and TRBJ2-7; D is unresolved. Looked up from germline, CDR1 is DFQATT and CDR2 is SNEGSKA (reference sequence). There are 13 residues in the CDR3. V was clipped by 2 bases and J by 0 bases, with 8 bases between them. The CDR3, as DNA: TGCAGTGCTAGAATAGGCAGCTCCTACGAGCAGTACTTC. It encodes CSARIGSSYEQYF.

The chain's CDR3 is CASSEADRDGYTF. CDR3 bases: TGTGCCAGCAGTGAAGCTGACAGGGATGGCTACACCTTC. The rearrangement uses TRBV6-1 and TRBJ1-2; TRBD1 agrees at 7 bases. Germline CDR1 and CDR2: MNHNS and SASEGT. Trimming cost V 0 bases and J 6 bases; bases outside gene matches: 1. CDR3 length: 13 residues.

This clonotype was picked up a small number of times. CDR3: CASSAGHPYNEQFF. The CDR3 DNA sequence: TGTGCCAGCAGCGCGGGACACCCCTACAATGAGCAGTTCTTC. The J gene is TRBJ2-1, the V gene TRBV9; TRBD1 might be the D (6 bases). Germline V gene lookup returns CDR1 SGDLS and CDR2 YYNGEE. This CDR3 region has 14 residues. V dropped 3 bases and J dropped 2 bases, with 9 bases sitting between them.

This clonotype has only a few counts. This chain uses TRBV13 with TRBJ1-1; D might be TRBD1 (5 bases). This CDR3 region has 20 residues. The V and J ends lost 5 bases and 1 base respectively, with 29 bases between them. CDR1 is PRHDT, CDR2 FYEKMQ, per germline (reference sequence). DNA of the CDR3: TGTGCCAGCAGCCGCCGGGAATTTTTCGGGACCACTTTGGGGAACACTGAAGCTTTCTTT. This translates into CASSRREFFGTTLGNTEAFF.

This clonotype showed up just a few times. The rearrangement links TRBV3-1 to TRBJ1-5; D perhaps matches TRBD1 (6 bases). The germline CDR1 and CDR2 sequences are LGHDT and YNNKEL (reference sequence). The CDR3 is 14 residues long. Trimming removed 5 bases at V and 7 bases at J, with 15 bases between. The CDR3, as DNA: TGTGCCAGCAGCGAGAGGGGGGGCGGGCAGCCCCAGCATTTT. It is translated as CASSERGGGQPQHF.

V is TRBV7-9 and J is TRBJ2-3, with TRBD2 matching 7 bases. Trimming cost V 7 bases and J 1 base; bases outside gene matches: 8. Germline V gives CDR1 SEHNR, CDR2 FQNEAQ (reference sequence). CDR3 length equals 15 residues. CDR3 residues: CASTPGLAGTDTQYF. CDR3 in DNA: TGTGCCAGCACCCCCGGGCTAGCGGGCACAGATACGCAGTATTTT.

The table lists this clonotype with many counts. The chain joins TRBV5-1 to TRBJ1-1, with a possible D match to TRBD1 (5 bases). This CDR3 region has 14 residues. The germline V and J ends were trimmed by 2 bases and 6 bases, with 14 bases remaining between them. Germline lookup yields CDR1 SGHRS and CDR2 YFSETQ. CDR3 residues: CASSFGARVAEAFF. As DNA, the CDR3 is TGCGCCAGCAGCTTCGGGGCTCGTGTCGCTGAAGCTTTCTTT.

The sample holds many counts of this clonotype. The chain recombines TRBV10-3 with TRBJ2-3; D perhaps matches TRBD2 (6 bases). CDR3 length: 15 amino acids. Germline lookup yields CDR1 ENHRY and CDR2 SYGVKD. Trimming removed 4 bases from V and 4 bases from J, with 15 bases in between. The CDR3 reads CAISGRLVPPDTQYF. In nucleotides, the CDR3 is TGTGCCATCAGTGGGCGACTAGTTCCCCCAGATACGCAGTATTTT.

The V call is TRBV5-1, the J call TRBJ2-3; either TRBD1 or TRBD2 may supply D (5 bases each). From germline, CDR1 is SGHRS and CDR2 YFSETQ. CDR3 length: 16 amino acids. Trimming removed 0 bases from V and 1 base from J, with 12 bases in between. The CDR3 spells CASSLAGLDGTDTQYF. The DNA for the CDR3 is TGCGCCAGCAGCTTGGCGGGGCTTGATGGCACAGATACGCAGTATTTT.

The sample holds a few counts of this clonotype. One end of the junction does not line up with germline, which may come from a read error. The chain has TRBV6-1 and TRBJ1-4, with D uncertain. From germline, CDR1 is MNHNS and CDR2 SASEGT. The CDR3 covers 15 residues. The CDR3 sequence: CATSLVDATNEKLFF. For the CDR3, the DNA is TGTGCCACCAGTCTGGTAGATGCAACTAATGAAAAACTGTTTTTT.

This clonotype was counted many times. The genes are TRBV11-2 and TRBJ1-1; D gene uncertain. With 1 base removed from V and 5 bases from J, the gap between germline ends came to 5 bases. This CDR3 spans 12 amino acids. Germline CDR1 is SGHAT and CDR2 is FQNNGV. For the CDR3, the DNA is TGTGCCAGCAGCTTAGTGGGGACTGAAGCTTTCTTT. Protein sequence: CASSLVGTEAFF.

This clonotype has just a few counts. The rearrangement joins TRBV3-1 to TRBJ1-5; D gene unclear. V shed 0 bases and J shed 5 bases, with 5 bases lying between them. The CDR3 is 13 residues long. Germline-derived CDR1 and CDR2 are LGHDT and YNNKEL (reference sequence). The CDR3 loop reads CASSQDLDQPQHF. In DNA, the CDR3 is TGTGCCAGCAGCCAAGATCTTGATCAGCCCCAGCATTTT.

This clonotype has just a few counts. The chain uses TRBV6-5 and TRBJ1-1, with D maybe TRBD1 (5 bases). Germline V CDR1 and CDR2: MNHEY, SVGAGI. The CDR3 covers 14 residues. Trimming cost V 2 bases and J 8 bases, with 15 bases left between them. CDR3 bases: TGTGCCAGCAGTTACCACCCCCGGGGCGGGGAAGCTTTCTTT. It yields the protein CASSYHPRGGEAFF.

The J gene is TRBJ2-4, the V gene TRBV14; 11 nucleotides agree with TRBD1. Trimming removed 6 bases from V and 9 bases from J; junction bases left unmatched: 7. This CDR3 has 14 residues. The V gene's germline CDR1 is SGHDN and CDR2 FVKESK. CDR3 DNA sequence: TGTGCCAGCAGAGGGACAGGGGGGTTAGGCATTCAGTACTTC. This gives the protein CASRGTGGLGIQYF.

CDR3 nucleotides: TGCGCCAGCACCGAGGGGGGCACCCGAGGGGGTGAGCAGTTCTTC. Amino acids: CASTEGGTRGGEQFF. The chain links TRBV10-2 to TRBJ2-1, with D perhaps given as TRBD1 or TRBD2 (6 bases each). The germline gives CDR1 WSHSY, CDR2 SAAADI. The V gene lost 7 bases and the J gene lost 9 bases, with 22 bases spanning the gap. This CDR3 is built from 15 residues.